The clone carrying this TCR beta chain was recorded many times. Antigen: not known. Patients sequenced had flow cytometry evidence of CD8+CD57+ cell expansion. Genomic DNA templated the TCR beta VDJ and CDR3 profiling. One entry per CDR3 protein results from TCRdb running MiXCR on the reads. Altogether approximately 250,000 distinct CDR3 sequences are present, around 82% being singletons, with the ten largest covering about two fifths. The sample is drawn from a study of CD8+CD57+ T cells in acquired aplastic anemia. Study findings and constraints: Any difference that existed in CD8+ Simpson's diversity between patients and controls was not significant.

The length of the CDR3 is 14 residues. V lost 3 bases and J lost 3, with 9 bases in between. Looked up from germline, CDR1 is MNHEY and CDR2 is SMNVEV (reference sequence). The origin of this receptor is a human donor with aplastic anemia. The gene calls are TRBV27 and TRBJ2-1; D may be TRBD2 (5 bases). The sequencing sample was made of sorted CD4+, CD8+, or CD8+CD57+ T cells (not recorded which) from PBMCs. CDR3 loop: CASSLAGFYNEQFF. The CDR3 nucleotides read TGTGCCAGCAGTTTGGCGGGCTTCTACAATGAGCAGTTCTTC.